This TCR beta chain emerged from a study of shared clonotypes between healthy human individuals. Study observations and caveats: Depth of sequencing was expected to influence donor clonotype sharing. A reduction in generation probabilities was seen for non-shared clonotypes relative to those shared by all four donors. Naive subsets generally had larger estimated richness than memory subsets. Tissues were not sampled, only blood, and their repertoires likely differ.

Sequencing used immunoSEQ multiplex PCR; TCRdb keeps in-frame clones, though not all of them. The table lists 2 million to 2.5 million clones, just over 90% of them singletons. As defined, naive CD8 cells were CD45RO-negative and positively selected for CCR7, with terminally differentiated effector memory CD45RA+ cells excluded. Trimming removed 4 bases from V and 2 bases from J, with 13 bases in between. In germline, CDR1 is SGDLS, CDR2 YYNGEE. This CDR3 has 15 residues. Remarks on this clone: The antigen remains unidentified.

The chain joins TRBV9 to TRBJ2-4; D is ambiguous. Input material: naive CD8+ T cells from PBMCs. This sequence originates from a young man in good health. Some clones in this sample may be carry-over from other donors' samples. The CDR3 sequence: CASSPSGATKNIQYF. DNA of the CDR3: TGTGCCAGCAGCCCGTCAGGAGCCACCAAAAACATTCAGTACTTC. The full variable domain, with the rest looked up from reference TRBV9 and TRBJ2-4, is DSGVTQTPKHLITATGQRVTLRCSPRSGDLSVYWYQQSLDQGLQFLIQYYNGEERAKGNILERFSAQQFPDLHSELNLSSLELGDSALYFCASSPSGATKNIQYFGAGTRLSVL.